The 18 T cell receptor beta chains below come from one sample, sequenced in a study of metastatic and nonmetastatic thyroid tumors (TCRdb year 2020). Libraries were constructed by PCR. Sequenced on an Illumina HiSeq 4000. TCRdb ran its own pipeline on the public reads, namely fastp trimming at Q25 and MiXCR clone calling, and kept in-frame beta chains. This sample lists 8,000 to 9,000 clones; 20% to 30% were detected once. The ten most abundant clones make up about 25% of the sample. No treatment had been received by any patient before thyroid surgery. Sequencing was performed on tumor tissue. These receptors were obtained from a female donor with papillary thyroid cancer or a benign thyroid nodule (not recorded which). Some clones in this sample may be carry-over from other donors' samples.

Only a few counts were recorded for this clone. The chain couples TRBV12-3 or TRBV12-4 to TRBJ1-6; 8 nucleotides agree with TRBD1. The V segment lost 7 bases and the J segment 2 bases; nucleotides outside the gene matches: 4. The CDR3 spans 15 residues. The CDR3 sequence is CASTQGAPYNSPLHF. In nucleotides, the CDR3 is TGTGCCAGCACCCAGGGGGCCCCCTATAATTCACCCCTCCACTTT.

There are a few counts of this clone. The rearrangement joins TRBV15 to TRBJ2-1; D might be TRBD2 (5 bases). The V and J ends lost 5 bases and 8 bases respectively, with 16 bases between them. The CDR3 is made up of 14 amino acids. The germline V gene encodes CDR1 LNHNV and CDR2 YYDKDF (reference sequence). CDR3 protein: CATSAGPPRDEQFF. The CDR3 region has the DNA TGTGCCACCAGCGCCGGGCCCCCGAGGGATGAGCAGTTCTTC. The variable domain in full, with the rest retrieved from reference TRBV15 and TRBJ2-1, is DAMVIQNPRYQVTQFGKPVTLSCSQTLNHNVMYWYQQKSSQAPKLLFHYYDKDFNNEADTPDNFQSRRPNTSFCFLDIRSPGLGDTAMYLCATSAGPPRDEQFFGPGTRLTVL.

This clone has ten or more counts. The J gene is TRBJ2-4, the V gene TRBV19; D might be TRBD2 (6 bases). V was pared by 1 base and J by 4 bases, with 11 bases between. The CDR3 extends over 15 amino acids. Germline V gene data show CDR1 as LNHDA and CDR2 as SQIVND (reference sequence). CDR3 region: CASSIGSGPKNIQYF. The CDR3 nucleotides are TGTGCCAGTAGTATAGGTAGCGGCCCGAAAAACATTCAGTACTTC.

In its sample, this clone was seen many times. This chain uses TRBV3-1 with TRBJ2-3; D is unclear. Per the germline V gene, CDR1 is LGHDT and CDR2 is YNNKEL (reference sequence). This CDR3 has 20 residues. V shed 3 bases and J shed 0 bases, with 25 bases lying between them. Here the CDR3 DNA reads TGTGCCAGCAGCCAGGGTATGGTTCAGGATCCTATCTTGAGCACAGATACGCAGTATTTT. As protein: CASSQGMVQDPILSTDTQYF.

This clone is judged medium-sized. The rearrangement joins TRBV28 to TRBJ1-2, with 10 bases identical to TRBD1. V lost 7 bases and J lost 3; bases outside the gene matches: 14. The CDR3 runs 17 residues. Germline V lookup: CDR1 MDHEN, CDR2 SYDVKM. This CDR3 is CASKTRDRGLLDYGYTF. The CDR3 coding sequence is TGTGCCAGCAAGACGAGGGACAGGGGACTTCTGGACTATGGCTACACCTTC.

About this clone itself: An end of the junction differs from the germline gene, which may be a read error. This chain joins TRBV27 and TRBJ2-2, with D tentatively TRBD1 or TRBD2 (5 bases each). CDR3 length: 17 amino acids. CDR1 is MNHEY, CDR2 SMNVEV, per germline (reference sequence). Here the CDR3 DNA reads TGTGCCGGCAGTCTGACGAGGAGCGGTGGGGCGGGCGGGGAGCTGTTTTTT. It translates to CAGSLTRSGGAGGELFF.

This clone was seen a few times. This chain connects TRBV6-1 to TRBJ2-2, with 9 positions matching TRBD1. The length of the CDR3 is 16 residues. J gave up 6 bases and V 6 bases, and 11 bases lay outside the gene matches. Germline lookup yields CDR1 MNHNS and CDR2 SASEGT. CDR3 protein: CASSAGTGNTAGELFF. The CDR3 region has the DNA TGTGCCAGCAGCGCCGGGACAGGGAATACTGCCGGGGAGCTGTTTTTT.

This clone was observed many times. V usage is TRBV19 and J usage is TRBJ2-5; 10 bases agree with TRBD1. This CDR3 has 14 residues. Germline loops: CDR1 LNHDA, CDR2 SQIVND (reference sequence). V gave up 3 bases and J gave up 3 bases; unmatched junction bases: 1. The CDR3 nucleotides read TGTGCCAGTAGTATCGGACAGGGGGAAGAGACCCAGTACTTC. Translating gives CASSIGQGEETQYF.

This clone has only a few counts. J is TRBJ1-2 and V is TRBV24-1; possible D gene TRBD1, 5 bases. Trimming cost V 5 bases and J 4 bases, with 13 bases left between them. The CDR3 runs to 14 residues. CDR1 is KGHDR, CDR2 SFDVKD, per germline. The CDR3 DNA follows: TGTGCCACCAGTGCAGGAGGGGAGGGCTATGGCTACACCTTC. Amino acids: CATSAGGEGYGYTF.

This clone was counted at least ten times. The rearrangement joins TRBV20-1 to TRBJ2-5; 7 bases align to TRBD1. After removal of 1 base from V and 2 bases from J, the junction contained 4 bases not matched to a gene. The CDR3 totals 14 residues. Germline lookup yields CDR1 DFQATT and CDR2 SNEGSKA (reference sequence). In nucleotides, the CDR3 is TGCAGTGCTAGAGGGGGACAGCGTCAAGAGACCCAGTACTTC. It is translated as CSARGGQRQETQYF.

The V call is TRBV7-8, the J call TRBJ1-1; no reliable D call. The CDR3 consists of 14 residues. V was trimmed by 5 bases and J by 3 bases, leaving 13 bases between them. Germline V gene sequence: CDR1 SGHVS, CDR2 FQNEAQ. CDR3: CASSAAVPDTEAFF. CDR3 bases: TGTGCCAGCAGCGCGGCCGTCCCAGACACTGAAGCTTTCTTT.

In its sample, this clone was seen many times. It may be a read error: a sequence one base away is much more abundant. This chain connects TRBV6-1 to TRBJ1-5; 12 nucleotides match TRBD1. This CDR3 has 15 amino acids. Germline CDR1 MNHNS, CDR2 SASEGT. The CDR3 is CASSFGTGGNQPQHF. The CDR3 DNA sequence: TGTGCCAGCAGCTTCGGGACAGGGGGCAACCAGCCCCAGCATTTT.

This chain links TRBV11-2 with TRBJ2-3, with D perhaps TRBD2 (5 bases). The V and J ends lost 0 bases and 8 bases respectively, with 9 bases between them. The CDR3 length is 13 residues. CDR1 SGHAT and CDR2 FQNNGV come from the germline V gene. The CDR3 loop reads CASSLERTSTQYF. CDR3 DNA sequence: TGTGCCAGCAGCTTAGAGAGAACTAGTACGCAGTATTTT. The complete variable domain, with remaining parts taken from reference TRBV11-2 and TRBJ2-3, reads EAGVAQSPRYKIIEKRQSVAFWCNPISGHATLYWYQQILGQGPKLLIQFQNNGVVDDSQLPKDRFSAERLKGVDSTLKIQPAKLEDSAVYLCASSLERTSTQYFGPGTRLTVL.

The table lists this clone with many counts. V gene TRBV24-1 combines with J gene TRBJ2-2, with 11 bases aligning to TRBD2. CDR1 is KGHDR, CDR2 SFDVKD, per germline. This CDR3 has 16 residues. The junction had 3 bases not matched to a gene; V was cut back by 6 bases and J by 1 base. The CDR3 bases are TGTGCCACCAGTTGGGGGACTAGCGGGAACACCGGGGAGCTGTTTTTT. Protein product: CATSWGTSGNTGELFF.

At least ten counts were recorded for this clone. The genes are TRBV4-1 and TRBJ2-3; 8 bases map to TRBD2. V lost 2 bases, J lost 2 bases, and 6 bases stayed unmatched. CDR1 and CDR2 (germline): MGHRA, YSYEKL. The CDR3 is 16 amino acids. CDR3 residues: CASSQSTGGLTDTQYF. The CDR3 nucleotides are TGCGCCAGCAGCCAAAGTACGGGGGGGCTCACAGATACGCAGTATTTT.

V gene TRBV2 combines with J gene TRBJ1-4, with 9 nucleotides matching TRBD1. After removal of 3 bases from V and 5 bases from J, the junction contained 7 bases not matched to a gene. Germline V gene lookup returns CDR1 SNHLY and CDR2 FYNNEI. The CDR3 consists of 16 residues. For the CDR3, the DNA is TGTGCCAGCAGTGATTTTGTGGGGACAGGGAATGAAAAACTGTTTTTT. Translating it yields CASSDFVGTGNEKLFF.

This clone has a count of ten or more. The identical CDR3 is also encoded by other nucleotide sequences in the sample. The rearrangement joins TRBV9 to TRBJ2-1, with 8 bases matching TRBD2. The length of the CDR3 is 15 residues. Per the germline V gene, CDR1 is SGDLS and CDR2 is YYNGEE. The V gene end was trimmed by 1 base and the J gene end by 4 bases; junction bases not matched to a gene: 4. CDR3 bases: TGTGCCAGCAGCGTAATGGGCGGGGGGTACAATGAGCAGTTCTTC. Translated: CASSVMGGGYNEQFF.

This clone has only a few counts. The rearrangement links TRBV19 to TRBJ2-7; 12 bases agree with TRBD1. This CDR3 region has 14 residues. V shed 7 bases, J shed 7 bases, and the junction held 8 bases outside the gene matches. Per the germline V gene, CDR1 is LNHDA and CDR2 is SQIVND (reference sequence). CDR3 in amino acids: CASTPGQGAEEQYF. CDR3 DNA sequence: TGTGCCAGTACCCCGGGACAGGGGGCAGAGGAGCAGTACTTC.